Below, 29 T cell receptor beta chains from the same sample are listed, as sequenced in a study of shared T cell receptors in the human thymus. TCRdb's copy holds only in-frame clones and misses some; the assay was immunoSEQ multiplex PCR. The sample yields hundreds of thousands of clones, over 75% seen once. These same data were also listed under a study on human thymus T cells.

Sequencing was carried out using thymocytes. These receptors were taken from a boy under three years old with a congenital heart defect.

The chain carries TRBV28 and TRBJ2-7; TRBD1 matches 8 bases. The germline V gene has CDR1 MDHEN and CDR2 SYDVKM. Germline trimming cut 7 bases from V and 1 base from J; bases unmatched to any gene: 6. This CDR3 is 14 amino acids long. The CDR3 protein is CASKPGQESYEQYF. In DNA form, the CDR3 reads TGTGCCAGCAAACCGGGACAGGAGTCCTACGAGCAGTACTTC.

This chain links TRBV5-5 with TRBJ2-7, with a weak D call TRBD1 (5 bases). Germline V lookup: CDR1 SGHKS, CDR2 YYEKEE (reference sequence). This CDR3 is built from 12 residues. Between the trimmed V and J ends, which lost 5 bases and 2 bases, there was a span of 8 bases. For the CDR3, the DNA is TGTGCCAGCAGAGACAGCCCCTACGAGCAGTACTTC. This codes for CASRDSPYEQYF.

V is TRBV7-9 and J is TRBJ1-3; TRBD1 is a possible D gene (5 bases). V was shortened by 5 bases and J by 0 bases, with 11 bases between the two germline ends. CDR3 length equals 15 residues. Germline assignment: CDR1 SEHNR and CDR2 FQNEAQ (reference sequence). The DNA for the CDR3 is TGTGCCAGCAGCCTAGACAGAGACTCTGGAAACACCATATATTTT. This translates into CASSLDRDSGNTIYF.

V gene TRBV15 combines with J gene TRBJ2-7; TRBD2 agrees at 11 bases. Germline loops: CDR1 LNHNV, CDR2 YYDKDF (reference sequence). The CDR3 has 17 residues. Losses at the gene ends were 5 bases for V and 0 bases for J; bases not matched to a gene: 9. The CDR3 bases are TGTGCCACCAGCCGCTCCGGGACTAGCGGACCCTCCTACGAGCAGTACTTC. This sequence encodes CATSRSGTSGPSYEQYF.

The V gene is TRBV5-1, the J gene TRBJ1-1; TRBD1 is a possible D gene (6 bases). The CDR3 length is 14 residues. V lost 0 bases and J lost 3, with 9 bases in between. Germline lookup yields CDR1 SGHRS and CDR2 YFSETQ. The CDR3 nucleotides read TGCGCCAGCAGCTTGGTAGGGACACACACTGAAGCTTTCTTT. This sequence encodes CASSLVGTHTEAFF.

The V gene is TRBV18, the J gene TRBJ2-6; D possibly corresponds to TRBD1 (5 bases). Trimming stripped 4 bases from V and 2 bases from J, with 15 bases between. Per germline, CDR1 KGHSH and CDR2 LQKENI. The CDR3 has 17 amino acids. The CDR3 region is CASSLSDVGAGANVLTF. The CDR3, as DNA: TGTGCCAGCTCACTCTCGGACGTAGGGGCTGGGGCCAACGTCCTGACTTTC.

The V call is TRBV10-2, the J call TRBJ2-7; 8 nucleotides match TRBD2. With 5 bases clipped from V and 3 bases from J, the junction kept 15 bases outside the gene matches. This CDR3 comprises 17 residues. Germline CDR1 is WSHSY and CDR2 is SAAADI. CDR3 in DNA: TGCGCCAGCAGTAGGTCGGGAGGGCCCAACTTACTCTACGAGCAGTACTTC. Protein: CASSRSGGPNLLYEQYF.

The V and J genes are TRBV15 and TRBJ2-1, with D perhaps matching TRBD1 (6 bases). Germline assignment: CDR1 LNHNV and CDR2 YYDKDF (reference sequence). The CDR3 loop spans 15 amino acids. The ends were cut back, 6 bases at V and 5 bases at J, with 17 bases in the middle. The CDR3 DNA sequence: TGTGCCACCAGAGGGGAGCGGAAGGGGGACAATGAGCAGTTCTTC. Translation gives CATRGERKGDNEQFF. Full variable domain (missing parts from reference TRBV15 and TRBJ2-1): DAMVIQNPRYQVTQFGKPVTLSCSQTLNHNVMYWYQQKSSQAPKLLFHYYDKDFNNEADTPDNFQSRRPNTSFCFLDIRSPGLGDTAMYLCATRGERKGDNEQFFGPGTRLTVL.

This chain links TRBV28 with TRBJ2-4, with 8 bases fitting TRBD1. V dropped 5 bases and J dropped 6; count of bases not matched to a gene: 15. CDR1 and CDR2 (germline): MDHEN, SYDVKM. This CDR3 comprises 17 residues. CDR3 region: CASSQLPGGASRNIQYF. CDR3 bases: TGTGCCAGCAGTCAACTCCCAGGGGGCGCGTCTCGAAACATTCAGTACTTC. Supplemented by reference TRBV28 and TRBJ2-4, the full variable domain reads DVKVTQSSRYLVKRTGEKVFLECVQDMDHENMFWYRQDPGLGLRLIYFSYDVKMKEKGDIPEGYSVSREKKERFSLILESASTNQTSMYLCASSQLPGGASRNIQYFGAGTRLSVL.

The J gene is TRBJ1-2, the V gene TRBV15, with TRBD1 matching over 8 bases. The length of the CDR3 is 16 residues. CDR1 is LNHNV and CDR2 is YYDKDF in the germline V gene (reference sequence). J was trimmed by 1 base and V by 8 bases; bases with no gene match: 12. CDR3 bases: TGTGCCACCCGGGACCAGGGACAGGATTATAACTATGGCTACACCTTC. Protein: CATRDQGQDYNYGYTF.

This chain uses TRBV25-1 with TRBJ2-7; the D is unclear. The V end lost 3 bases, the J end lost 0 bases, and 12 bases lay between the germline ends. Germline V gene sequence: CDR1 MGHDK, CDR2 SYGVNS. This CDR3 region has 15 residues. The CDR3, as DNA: TGTGCCAGCAGTGACAAACAGCACCCCTCCTACGAGCAGTACTTC. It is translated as CASSDKQHPSYEQYF.

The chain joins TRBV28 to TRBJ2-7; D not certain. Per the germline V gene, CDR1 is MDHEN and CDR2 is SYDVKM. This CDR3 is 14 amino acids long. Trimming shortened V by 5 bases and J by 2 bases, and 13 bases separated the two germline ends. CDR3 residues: CASSRARPAYEQYF. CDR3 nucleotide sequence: TGTGCCAGCAGTCGAGCTAGACCTGCCTACGAGCAGTACTTC.

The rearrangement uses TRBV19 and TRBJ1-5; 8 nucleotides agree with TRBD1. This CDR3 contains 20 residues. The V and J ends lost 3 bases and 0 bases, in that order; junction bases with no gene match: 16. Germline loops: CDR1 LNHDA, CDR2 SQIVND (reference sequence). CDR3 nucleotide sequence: TGTGCCAGTAGTATGGGCTGGTTCCGGGACAGGTGGGGTAGCAATCAGCCCCAGCATTTT. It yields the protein CASSMGWFRDRWGSNQPQHF.

The CDR3 region is CASSVLAGAYEQYF. The CDR3 nucleotides read TGTGCCAGCAGCGTGCTAGCGGGAGCATACGAGCAGTACTTC. The chain couples TRBV5-6 to TRBJ2-7; 10 bases match TRBD2. The CDR3 spans 14 residues. The ends lost 4 bases at V and 4 bases at J; junction bases unmatched: 5. Germline CDR1 reads SGHDT; CDR2 reads YYEEEE.

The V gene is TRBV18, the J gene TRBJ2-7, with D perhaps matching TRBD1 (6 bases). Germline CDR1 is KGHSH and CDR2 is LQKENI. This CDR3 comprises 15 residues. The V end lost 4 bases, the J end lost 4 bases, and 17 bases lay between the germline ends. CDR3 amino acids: CASSRTGISGYEQYF. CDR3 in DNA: TGTGCCAGCTCACGTACAGGGATTAGTGGGTACGAGCAGTACTTC.

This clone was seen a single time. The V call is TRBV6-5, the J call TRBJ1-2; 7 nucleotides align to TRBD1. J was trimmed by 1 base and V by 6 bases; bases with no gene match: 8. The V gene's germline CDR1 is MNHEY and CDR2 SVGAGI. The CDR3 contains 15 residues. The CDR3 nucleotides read TGTGCCAGCAGCCGCCGACAGGGAGGTAACTATGGCTACACCTTC. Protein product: CASSRRQGGNYGYTF.

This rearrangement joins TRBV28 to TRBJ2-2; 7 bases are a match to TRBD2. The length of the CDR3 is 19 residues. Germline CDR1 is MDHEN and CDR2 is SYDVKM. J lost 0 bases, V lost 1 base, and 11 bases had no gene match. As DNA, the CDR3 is TGTGCCAGCAGTTTATTTCTGATAGGCGGGGGACCGAACACCGGGGAGCTGTTTTTT. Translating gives CASSLFLIGGGPNTGELFF.

The chain's CDR3 is CASSQRQQETQYF. The CDR3 region has the DNA TGTGCCAGCAGCCAGAGACAGCAAGAGACCCAGTACTTC. V usage is TRBV5-4 and J usage is TRBJ2-5, with D perhaps TRBD1 (5 bases). Germline CDR1 and CDR2: SGHNT and YYREEE (reference sequence). The CDR3 runs 13 residues. Trimming removed 4 bases at V and 2 bases at J, with 9 bases between. Based on the CDR3 plus reference TRBV5-4 and TRBJ2-5, the full variable domain is ETGVTQSPTHLIKTRGQQVTLRCSSQSGHNTVSWYQQALGQGPQFIFQYYREEENGRGNFPPRFSGLQFPNYSSELNVNALELDDSALYLCASSQRQQETQYFGPGTRLLVL.

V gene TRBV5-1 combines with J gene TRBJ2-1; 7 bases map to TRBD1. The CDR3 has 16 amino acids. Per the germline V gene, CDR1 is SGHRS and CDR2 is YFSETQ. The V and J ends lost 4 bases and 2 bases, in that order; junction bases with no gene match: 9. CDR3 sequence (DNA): TGCGCCAGCAGCAACCGGGACAGCCGCACCTACAATGAGCAGTTCTTC. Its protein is CASSNRDSRTYNEQFF.

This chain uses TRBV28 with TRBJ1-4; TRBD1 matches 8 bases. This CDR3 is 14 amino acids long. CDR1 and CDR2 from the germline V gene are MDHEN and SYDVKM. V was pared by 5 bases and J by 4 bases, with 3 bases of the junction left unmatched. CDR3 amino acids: CASSVTGVNEKLFF. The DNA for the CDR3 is TGTGCCAGCAGTGTGACAGGGGTTAATGAAAAACTGTTTTTT.

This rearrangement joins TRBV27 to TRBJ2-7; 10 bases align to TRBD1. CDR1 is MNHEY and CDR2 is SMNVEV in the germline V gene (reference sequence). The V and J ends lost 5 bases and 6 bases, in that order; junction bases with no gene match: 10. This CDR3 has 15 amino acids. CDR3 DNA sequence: TGTGCCAGCAGTCCCGCGGGACAGGGGCCCCCCGAGCAGTACTTC. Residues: CASSPAGQGPPEQYF.

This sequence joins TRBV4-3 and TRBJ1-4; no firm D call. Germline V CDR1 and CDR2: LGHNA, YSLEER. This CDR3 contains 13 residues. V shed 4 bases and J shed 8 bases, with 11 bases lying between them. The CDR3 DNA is TGCGCCAGCAGCCCCCTAGAAAGGGAAAAACTGTTTTTT. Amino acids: CASSPLEREKLFF.

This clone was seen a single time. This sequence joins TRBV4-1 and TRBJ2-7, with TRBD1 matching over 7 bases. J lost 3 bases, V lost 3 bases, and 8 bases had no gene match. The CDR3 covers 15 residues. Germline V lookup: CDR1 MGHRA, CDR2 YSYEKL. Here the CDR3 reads CASSHRDSPLYEQYF. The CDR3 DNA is TGCGCCAGCAGCCACCGGGACAGCCCTCTCTACGAGCAGTACTTC.

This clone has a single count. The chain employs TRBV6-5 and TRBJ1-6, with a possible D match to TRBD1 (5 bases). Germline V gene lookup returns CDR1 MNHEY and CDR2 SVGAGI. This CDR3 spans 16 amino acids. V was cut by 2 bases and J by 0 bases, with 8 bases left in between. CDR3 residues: CASSYHDSSYNSPLHF. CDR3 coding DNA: TGTGCCAGCAGTTACCACGACAGCTCCTATAATTCACCCCTCCACTTT.

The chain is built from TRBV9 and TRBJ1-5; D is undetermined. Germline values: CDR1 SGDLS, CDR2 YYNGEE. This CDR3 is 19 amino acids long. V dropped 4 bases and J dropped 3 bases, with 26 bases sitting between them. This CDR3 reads CASSLEARILSTVNQPQHF. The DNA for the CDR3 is TGTGCCAGCAGCCTAGAGGCCAGAATCCTGTCTACAGTCAATCAGCCCCAGCATTTT. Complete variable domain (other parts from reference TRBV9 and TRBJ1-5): DSGVTQTPKHLITATGQRVTLRCSPRSGDLSVYWYQQSLDQGLQFLIQYYNGEERAKGNILERFSAQQFPDLHSELNLSSLELGDSALYFCASSLEARILSTVNQPQHFGDGTRLSIL.

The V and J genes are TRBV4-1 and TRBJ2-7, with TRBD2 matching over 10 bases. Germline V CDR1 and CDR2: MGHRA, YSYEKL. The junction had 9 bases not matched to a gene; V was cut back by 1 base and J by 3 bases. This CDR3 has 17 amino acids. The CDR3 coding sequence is TGCGCCAGCAGCCAAGGACTGCGGCTAGCGGGAGTCTACGAGCAGTACTTC. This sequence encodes CASSQGLRLAGVYEQYF.

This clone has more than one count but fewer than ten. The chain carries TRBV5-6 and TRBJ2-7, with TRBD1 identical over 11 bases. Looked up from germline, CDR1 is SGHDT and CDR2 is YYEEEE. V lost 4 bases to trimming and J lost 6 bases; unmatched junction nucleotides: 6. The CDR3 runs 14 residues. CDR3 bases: TGTGCCAGCAGCCGGGACAGGGGGGAGCTCGAGCAGTACTTC. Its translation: CASSRDRGELEQYF. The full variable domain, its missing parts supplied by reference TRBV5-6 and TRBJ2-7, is DAGVTQSPTHLIKTRGQQVTLRCSPKSGHDTVSWYQQALGQGPQFIFQYYEEEERQRGNFPDRFSGHQFPNYSSELNVNALLLGDSALYLCASSRDRGELEQYFGPGTRLTVT.

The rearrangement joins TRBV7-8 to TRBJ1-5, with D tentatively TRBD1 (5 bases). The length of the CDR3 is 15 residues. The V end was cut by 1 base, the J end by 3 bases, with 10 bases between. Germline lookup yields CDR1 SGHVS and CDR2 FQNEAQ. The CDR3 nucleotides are TGTGCCAGCAGCTTAGTGAACAGGACCAATCAGCCCCAGCATTTT. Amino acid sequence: CASSLVNRTNQPQHF.

The CDR3 DNA follows: TGCGCCAGCAGCCCGCTCCACCGTGCGGGGGGCCTTAGCTCCTACAATGAGCAGTTCTTC. This translates into CASSPLHRAGGLSSYNEQFF. V and J are TRBV4-3 and TRBJ2-1; TRBD2 matches 8 bases. The CDR3 length is 20 residues. Germline CDR1 is LGHNA and CDR2 is YSLEER. V lost 4 bases to trimming and J lost 0 bases; unmatched junction nucleotides: 17.